Listed here are 27 T cell receptor beta chains from one sample, sequenced in a study of high-grade serous ovarian cancer treatment subgroups. Assay: immunoSEQ multiplex PCR; the TCRdb copy retains only in-frame clones and omits some. The profile shows about 18,000 clones, about 68% of them singletons. Tumor tissue was taken before any definitive surgery or chemotherapy was given. Sample: tumor tissue. All receptors come from a human donor with high-grade serous ovarian cancer.

The chain recombines TRBV5-1 with TRBJ2-5; D is unresolved. Trimming pared 7 bases from V and 5 bases from J, leaving 15 bases between. The CDR3 has 13 residues. CDR1 is SGHRS, CDR2 YFSETQ, per germline. CDR3 bases: TGCGCCAGCGGGCGGAATTCCGGGGAGACCCAGTACTTC. Protein sequence: CASGRNSGETQYF.

This chain joins TRBV28 and TRBJ2-3, with D uncertain. CDR1 is MDHEN and CDR2 is SYDVKM in the germline V gene. The V and J ends lost 7 bases and 4 bases respectively, with 9 bases between them. The CDR3 has 12 residues. The CDR3 DNA reads as TGTGCCAGCACCAAGAGAGCAGATACGCAGTATTTT. Protein product: CASTKRADTQYF.

This clone was counted once. This sample includes further DNA sequences coding for the same CDR3. The rearrangement joins TRBV6-5 to TRBJ1-2; no definite D call. V gave up 0 bases and J gave up 1 base, with 9 bases separating them. The CDR3 length is 15 residues. Germline V lookup: CDR1 MNHEY, CDR2 SVGAGI. The DNA of the CDR3 is TGTGCCAGCAGTTACTCGAATTCGGGTAACTATGGCTACACCTTC. Translation gives CASSYSNSGNYGYTF.

This chain links TRBV11-2 with TRBJ2-7, with D perhaps TRBD2 (6 bases). Germline CDR1 is SGHAT and CDR2 is FQNNGV. V was clipped by 1 base and J by 0 bases, with 13 bases between them. The CDR3 totals 16 residues. CDR3 coding DNA: TGTGCCAGCAGCTTAGCTTCCGGGACTGGCTCCTACGAGCAGTACTTC. This codes for CASSLASGTGSYEQYF.

This chain joins TRBV5-5 and TRBJ2-1; no clear D gene. The germline gives CDR1 SGHKS, CDR2 YYEKEE (reference sequence). Trimming left V 6 bases short and J 4 bases short, with 14 bases between. The CDR3 is 14 residues long. CDR3 in DNA: TGTGCCAGCACCTACAGTTACGGATACAATGAGCAGTTCTTC. Amino acids: CASTYSYGYNEQFF.

V usage is TRBV28 and J usage is TRBJ2-1, with D hard to call. CDR3 length: 12 amino acids. The V gene lost 4 bases and the J gene lost 6 bases, with 7 bases spanning the gap. CDR1 and CDR2 from the germline V gene are MDHEN and SYDVKM. CDR3 DNA: TGTGCCAGCAGTTCATCTATCAATGAGCAGTTCTTC. Translated: CASSSSINEQFF.

This clone has only one observation. J is TRBJ1-3 and V is TRBV6-6; D may be TRBD1 (6 bases). The CDR3 totals 14 residues. V lost 6 bases and J lost 4, with 13 bases in between. In germline, CDR1 is MNHNY, CDR2 SVGAGI (reference sequence). Here the CDR3 reads CASRGAGQGNTIYF. CDR3 nucleotides: TGTGCCAGCAGAGGGGCGGGACAAGGAAACACCATATATTTT.

The gene calls are TRBV7-3 and TRBJ1-2; D gene unclear. The CDR3 totals 13 residues. V was trimmed by 1 base and J by 8 bases, leaving 11 bases between them. Per germline, CDR1 SGHTA and CDR2 FQGTGA. CDR3 DNA sequence: TGTGCCAGCAGCTTAAACACGGGTTCGGGCTACACCTTC. Protein: CASSLNTGSGYTF.

The CDR3 bases are TGTGCCAGCAGTTTCTTGAGGGGAGACACAGATACGCAGTATTTT. It specifies CASSFLRGDTDTQYF. The chain joins TRBV28 to TRBJ2-3; D tentatively fits TRBD1 or TRBD2 (5 bases each). Trimming removed 3 bases from V and 2 bases from J, with 12 bases in between. The CDR3 is made up of 15 amino acids. Germline V gene lookup returns CDR1 MDHEN and CDR2 SYDVKM.

The chain links TRBV9 to TRBJ2-1; the match to TRBD1 covers 7 bases. The CDR3 consists of 16 residues. Germline assignment: CDR1 SGDLS and CDR2 YYNGEE. Losses at the gene ends were 0 bases for V and 9 bases for J; bases not matched to a gene: 12. DNA of the CDR3: TGTGCCAGCAGCGTAGGGGGACATACCCAGGGGGTTGAGCAGTTCTTC. It translates to CASSVGGHTQGVEQFF.

The table lists this clone with a few counts. The chain uses TRBV19 and TRBJ2-7; 9 bases map to TRBD2. The CDR3 sequence is 15 residues long. V lost 5 bases to trimming and J lost 2 bases; unmatched junction nucleotides: 7. In germline, CDR1 is LNHDA, CDR2 SQIVND (reference sequence). The CDR3 bases are TGTGCCAGTAGTCGCACTAGCGGGTTCCCCTACGAGCAGTACTTC. Translation: CASSRTSGFPYEQYF.

This clone turned up a few times. The chain links TRBV19 to TRBJ1-1; tentative D call: TRBD1 (6 bases). V was pared by 6 bases and J by 3 bases, with 11 bases between. Looked up from germline, CDR1 is LNHDA and CDR2 is SQIVND (reference sequence). This CDR3 is 13 amino acids long. In nucleotides, the CDR3 is TGTGCCAGTAGCACAGGGCCGGACACTGAAGCTTTCTTT. Translating gives CASSTGPDTEAFF. The whole variable domain, remainder taken from reference TRBV19 and TRBJ1-1, is DGGITQSPKYLFRKEGQNVTLSCEQNLNHDAMYWYRQDPGQGLRLIYYSQIVNDFQKGDIAEGYSVSREKKESFPLTVTSAQKNPTAFYLCASSTGPDTEAFFGQGTRLTVV.

The rearrangement joins TRBV18 to TRBJ2-3; D is unresolved. V was cut by 3 bases and J by 0 bases, with 10 bases left in between. Germline loops: CDR1 KGHSH, CDR2 LQKENI. This CDR3 is 15 amino acids long. The CDR3 sequence is CASSPATSSTDTQYF. The CDR3 DNA follows: TGTGCCAGCTCACCGGCAACATCTAGCACAGATACGCAGTATTTT.

V gene TRBV29-1 combines with J gene TRBJ1-2, with 10 bases that match TRBD1. The CDR3 spans 14 residues. V lost 4 bases, J lost 7 bases, and 9 bases stayed unmatched. CDR1 and CDR2 (germline): SQVTM, ANQGSEA. The DNA for the CDR3 is TGCAGCGTTGGAGAAGACAGGGGGCTTAGTGGCTACACCTTC. This gives the protein CSVGEDRGLSGYTF.

The rearrangement joins TRBV6-6 to TRBJ1-2, with unresolved D. V gave up 0 bases and J gave up 1 base, with 9 bases separating them. CDR1 and CDR2 (germline): MNHNY, SVGAGI (reference sequence). The CDR3 contains 15 residues. Written as DNA, the CDR3 is TGTGCCAGCAGTTACTCGACCAGGAGTAACTATGGCTACACCTTC. Translation: CASSYSTRSNYGYTF.

The chain joins TRBV7-2 to TRBJ2-7; 11 bases are shared with TRBD2. V shed 0 bases and J 6 bases; nucleotides not matched to a gene: 13. Germline V gives CDR1 SGHTA, CDR2 FQGNSA. The CDR3 loop spans 18 amino acids. In DNA form, the CDR3 reads TGTGCCAGCAGCTTAGCGGAAGTACTAGCGGGAGTTCGACGCGAGCAGTACTTC. This translates into CASSLAEVLAGVRREQYF.

This chain uses TRBV30 with TRBJ1-5; maybe TRBD1 (5 bases). The germline CDR1 and CDR2 sequences are GTSNPN and SVGIG (reference sequence). The V gene lost 5 bases and the J gene lost 4 bases, with 12 bases spanning the gap. This CDR3 has 13 amino acids. The CDR3 sequence: CAWGGGVNQPQHF. The DNA for the CDR3 is TGTGCCTGGGGAGGAGGGGTAAATCAGCCCCAGCATTTT. The whole variable domain, remainder taken from reference TRBV30 and TRBJ1-5, is SQTIHQWPATLVQPVGSPLSLECTVEGTSNPNLYWYRQAAGRGLQLLFYSVGIGQISSEVPQNLSASRPQDRQFILSSKKLLLSDSGFYLCAWGGGVNQPQHFGDGTRLSIL.

This clone was counted a few times. V is TRBV7-9 and J is TRBJ1-1; no clear D. V was trimmed by 1 base and J by 5 bases, leaving 11 bases between them. CDR1 is SEHNR and CDR2 is FQNEAQ in the germline V gene (reference sequence). CDR3 length: 14 amino acids. The CDR3 coding sequence is TGTGCCAGCAGCTTAGGGCAGGCGTGGACTGAAGCTTTCTTT. Translation: CASSLGQAWTEAFF.

This clone turned up a few times. The chain links TRBV19 to TRBJ1-2; 7 bases agree with TRBD1. The ends lost 5 bases at V and 3 bases at J; junction bases unmatched: 6. The CDR3 is made up of 14 amino acids. Germline V CDR1 and CDR2: LNHDA, SQIVND (reference sequence). The CDR3 bases are TGTGCCAGTAGTCCAGGGGGTATGGACTATGGCTACACCTTC. Translated, it gives CASSPGGMDYGYTF. The variable domain in full, completed from reference TRBV19 and TRBJ1-2, reads DGGITQSPKYLFRKEGQNVTLSCEQNLNHDAMYWYRQDPGQGLRLIYYSQIVNDFQKGDIAEGYSVSREKKESFPLTVTSAQKNPTAFYLCASSPGGMDYGYTFGSGTRLTVV.

The chain has TRBV4-1 and TRBJ2-5, with a tentative D call TRBD1 (5 bases). V dropped 0 bases and J dropped 1 base, with 9 bases sitting between them. CDR3 length: 15 amino acids. Looked up from germline, CDR1 is MGHRA and CDR2 is YSYEKL. CDR3 nucleotides: TGCGCCAGCAGCCAAGAGGGCAGGGTCCAAGAGACCCAGTACTTC. It encodes CASSQEGRVQETQYF.

This clone was observed a few times. The chain has TRBV19 and TRBJ1-1; D is uncertain. Germline V gene data show CDR1 as LNHDA and CDR2 as SQIVND (reference sequence). The CDR3 contains 16 residues. Trimming shortened V by 3 bases and J by 3 bases, and 17 bases separated the two germline ends. CDR3 in amino acids: CASSMSSLEDDTEAFF. CDR3 nucleotides: TGTGCCAGTAGTATGTCTTCGTTGGAGGACGACACTGAAGCTTTCTTT.

This clone was observed a single time. This chain joins TRBV19 and TRBJ1-5; TRBD1 agrees at 7 bases. This CDR3 contains 16 residues. CDR1 is LNHDA, CDR2 SQIVND, per germline (reference sequence). V lost 6 bases to trimming and J lost 3 bases; unmatched junction nucleotides: 11. CDR3 sequence (DNA): TGTGCCAGTAGGGGGAGAGGGGGCGCGTACAATCAGCCCCAGCATTTT. Protein sequence: CASRGRGGAYNQPQHF.

This chain links TRBV11-3 with TRBJ2-1; possibly TRBD1 or TRBD2 for D (5 bases each). The CDR3 contains 15 residues. Germline V gene data show CDR1 as SGHNT and CDR2 as YENEEA. Trimming pared 3 bases from V and 12 bases from J, leaving 21 bases between. CDR3 in amino acids: CASSFLSGTTSGQFF. CDR3 nucleotides: TGTGCCAGCAGCTTTTTATCCGGGACCACGAGCGGGCAGTTCTTC.

The chain carries TRBV5-5 and TRBJ2-5, with TRBD1 matching 8 bases. Germline V gene sequence: CDR1 SGHKS, CDR2 YYEKEE (reference sequence). The length of the CDR3 is 14 residues. With 5 bases clipped from V and 5 bases from J, the junction kept 8 bases outside the gene matches. The CDR3 is CASSRQGNWETQYF. CDR3 nucleotides: TGTGCCAGCAGTCGACAGGGGAATTGGGAGACCCAGTACTTC. The full variable domain, with the rest looked up from reference TRBV5-5 and TRBJ2-5, is DAGVTQSPTHLIKTRGQQVTLRCSPISGHKSVSWYQQVLGQGPQFIFQYYEKEERGRGNFPDRFSARQFPNYSSELNVNALLLGDSALYLCASSRQGNWETQYFGPGTRLLVL.

The chain uses TRBV5-1 and TRBJ1-1; TRBD1 is a possible D gene (5 bases). Germline values: CDR1 SGHRS, CDR2 YFSETQ. CDR3 length: 12 amino acids. Trimming left V 2 bases short and J 10 bases short, with 12 bases between. CDR3 amino acids: CASSLAGTRAFF. CDR3 DNA sequence: TGCGCCAGCAGCTTAGCCGGGACTAGAGCTTTCTTT.

The V call is TRBV19, the J call TRBJ1-2; D might be TRBD1 (6 bases). CDR1 LNHDA and CDR2 SQIVND come from the germline V gene (reference sequence). The CDR3 has 15 residues. Between the trimmed V and J ends, which lost 6 bases and 8 bases, there was a span of 22 bases. CDR3 bases: TGTGCCAGTAGGGGGGCAGGGGTTACCCCCGGAGGCTACACCTTC. The encoded protein is CASRGAGVTPGGYTF.

This sequence joins TRBV7-2 and TRBJ2-7; 7 nucleotides agree with TRBD2. Germline V lookup: CDR1 SGHTA, CDR2 FQGNSA. The CDR3 length is 14 residues. V gave up 5 bases and J gave up 6 bases; unmatched junction bases: 10. The CDR3 DNA reads as TGTGCCAGCAGCACCCATGGGGGGGGTGTCGAGCAGTACTTC. This gives the protein CASSTHGGGVEQYF. Together with reference TRBV7-2 and TRBJ2-7, the CDR3 gives the full variable domain: GAGVSQSPSNKVTEKGKDVELRCDPISGHTALYWYRQSLGQGLEFLIYFQGNSAPDKSGLPSDRFSAERTGGSVSTLTIQRTQQEDSAVYLCASSTHGGGVEQYFGPGTRLTVT.